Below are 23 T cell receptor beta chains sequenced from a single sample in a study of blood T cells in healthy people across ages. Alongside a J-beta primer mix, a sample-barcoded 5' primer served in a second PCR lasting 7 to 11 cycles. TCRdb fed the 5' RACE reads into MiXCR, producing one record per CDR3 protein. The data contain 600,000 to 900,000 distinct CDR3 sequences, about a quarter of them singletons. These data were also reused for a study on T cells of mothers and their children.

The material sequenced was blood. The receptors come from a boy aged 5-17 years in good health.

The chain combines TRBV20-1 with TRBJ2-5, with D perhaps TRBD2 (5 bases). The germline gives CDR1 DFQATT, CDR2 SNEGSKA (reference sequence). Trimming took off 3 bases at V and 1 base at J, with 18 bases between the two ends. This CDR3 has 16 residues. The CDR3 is CSARVSSPSPQETQYF. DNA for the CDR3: TGCAGTGCTAGGGTGTCTAGCCCGAGCCCCCAAGAGACCCAGTACTTC.

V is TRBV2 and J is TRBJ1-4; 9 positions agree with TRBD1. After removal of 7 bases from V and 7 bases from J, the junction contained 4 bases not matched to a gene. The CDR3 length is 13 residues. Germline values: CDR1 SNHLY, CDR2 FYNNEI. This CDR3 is CASNRGQGEKLFF. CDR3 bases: TGTGCCAGCAATAGGGGACAGGGTGAAAAACTGTTTTTT. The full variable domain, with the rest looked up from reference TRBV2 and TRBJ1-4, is EPEVTQTPSHQVTQMGQEVILRCVPISNHLYFYWYRQILGQKVEFLVSFYNNEISEKSEIFDDQFSVERPDGSNFTLKIRSTKLEDSAMYFCASNRGQGEKLFFGSGTQLSVL.

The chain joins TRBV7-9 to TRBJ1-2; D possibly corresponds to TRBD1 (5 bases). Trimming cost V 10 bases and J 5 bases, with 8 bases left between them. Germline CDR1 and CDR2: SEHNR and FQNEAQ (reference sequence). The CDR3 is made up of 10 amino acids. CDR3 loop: CAIREYGYTF. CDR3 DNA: TGTGCCATCAGGGAGTATGGCTACACCTTC.

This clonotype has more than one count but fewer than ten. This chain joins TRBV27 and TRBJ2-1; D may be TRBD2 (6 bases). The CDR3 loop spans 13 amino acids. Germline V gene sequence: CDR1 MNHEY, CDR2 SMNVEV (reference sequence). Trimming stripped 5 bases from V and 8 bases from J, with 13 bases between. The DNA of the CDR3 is TGTGCCAGCAGTCCTACCGGGACTGATGAGCAGTTCTTC. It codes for CASSPTGTDEQFF.

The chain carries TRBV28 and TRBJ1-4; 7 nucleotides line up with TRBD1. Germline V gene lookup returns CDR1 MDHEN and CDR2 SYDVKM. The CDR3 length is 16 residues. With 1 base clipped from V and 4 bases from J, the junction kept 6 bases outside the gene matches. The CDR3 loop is CASSLLGDRINEKLFF. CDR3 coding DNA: TGTGCCAGCAGTTTATTAGGGGACAGAATTAATGAAAAACTGTTTTTT.

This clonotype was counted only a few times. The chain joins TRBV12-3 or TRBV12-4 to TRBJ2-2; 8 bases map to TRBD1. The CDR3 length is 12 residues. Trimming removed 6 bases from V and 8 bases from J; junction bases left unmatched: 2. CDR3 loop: CASSRTGGELFF. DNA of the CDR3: TGTGCCAGCAGCAGGACAGGGGGGGAGCTGTTTTTT.

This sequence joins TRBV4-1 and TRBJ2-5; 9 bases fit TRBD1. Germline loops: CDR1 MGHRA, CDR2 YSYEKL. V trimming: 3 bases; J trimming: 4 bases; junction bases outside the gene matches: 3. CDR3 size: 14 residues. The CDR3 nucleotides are TGCGCCAGCAGCCAGGGGACAGGGAGAGAGACCCAGTACTTC. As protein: CASSQGTGRETQYF.

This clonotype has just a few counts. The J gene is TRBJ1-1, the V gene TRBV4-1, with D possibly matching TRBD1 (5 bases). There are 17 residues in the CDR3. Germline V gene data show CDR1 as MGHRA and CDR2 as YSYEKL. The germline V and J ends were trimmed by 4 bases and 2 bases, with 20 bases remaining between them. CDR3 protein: CASSLRGPPSSNTEAFF. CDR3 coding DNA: TGCGCCAGCAGCCTTCGGGGACCCCCCAGCAGCAACACTGAAGCTTTCTTT.

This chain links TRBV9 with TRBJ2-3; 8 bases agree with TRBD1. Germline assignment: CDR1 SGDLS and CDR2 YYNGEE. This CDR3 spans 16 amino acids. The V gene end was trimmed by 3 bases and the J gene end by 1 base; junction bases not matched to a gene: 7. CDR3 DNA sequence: TGTGCCAGCAGCGCCAGGACAGGGTTTGGCACAGATACGCAGTATTTT. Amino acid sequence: CASSARTGFGTDTQYF.

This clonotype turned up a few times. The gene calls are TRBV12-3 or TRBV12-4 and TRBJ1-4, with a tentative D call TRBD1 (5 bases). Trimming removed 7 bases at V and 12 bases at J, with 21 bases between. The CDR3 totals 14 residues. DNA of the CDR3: TGTGCCAGCACCCTTGGGGCCGTACATGATGAACTGTTTTTT. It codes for CASTLGAVHDELFF.

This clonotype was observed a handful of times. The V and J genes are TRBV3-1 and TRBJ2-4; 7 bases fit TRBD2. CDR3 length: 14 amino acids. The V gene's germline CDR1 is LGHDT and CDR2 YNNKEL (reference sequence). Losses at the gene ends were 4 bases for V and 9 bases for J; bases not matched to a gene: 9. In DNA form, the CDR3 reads TGTGCCAGCAGCCCTCGGGGGAGGGGTGCCATTCAGTACTTC. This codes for CASSPRGRGAIQYF.

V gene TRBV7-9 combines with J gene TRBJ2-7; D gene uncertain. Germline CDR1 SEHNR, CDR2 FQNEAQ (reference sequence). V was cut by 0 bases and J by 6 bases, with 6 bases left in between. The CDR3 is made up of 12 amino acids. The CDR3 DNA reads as TGTGCCAGCAGCTTAGCGGTGGTCGAGCAGTACTTC. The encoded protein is CASSLAVVEQYF. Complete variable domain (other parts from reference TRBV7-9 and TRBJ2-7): DTGVSQNPRHKITKRGQNVTFRCDPISEHNRLYWYRQTLGQGPEFLTYFQNEAQLEKSRLLSDRFSAERPKGSFSTLEIQRTEQGDSAMYLCASSLAVVEQYFGPGTRLTVT.

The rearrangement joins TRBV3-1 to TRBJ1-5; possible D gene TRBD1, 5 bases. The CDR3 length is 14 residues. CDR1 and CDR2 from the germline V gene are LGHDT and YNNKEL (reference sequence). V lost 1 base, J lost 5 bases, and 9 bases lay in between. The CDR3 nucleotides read TGTGCCAGCAGCCAAGGGACACCTCATCAGCCCCAGCATTTT. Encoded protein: CASSQGTPHQPQHF.

The CDR3 loop is CATSDPSGRALNEQFF. CDR3 DNA: TGTGCCACCAGTGACCCTAGCGGGAGGGCCCTCAATGAGCAGTTCTTC. V gene TRBV24-1 combines with J gene TRBJ2-7; TRBD2 matches at 12 bases. TRBJ2-1 matches the DNA end more closely, so the J call is doubtful. The CDR3 extends over 16 amino acids. Germline CDR1 is KGHDR and CDR2 is SFDVKD.

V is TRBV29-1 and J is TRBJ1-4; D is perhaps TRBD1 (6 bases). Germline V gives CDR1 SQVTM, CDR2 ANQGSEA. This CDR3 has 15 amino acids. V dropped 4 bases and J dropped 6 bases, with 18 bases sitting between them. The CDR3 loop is CSVGQLGGRDEKLFF. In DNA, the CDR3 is TGCAGCGTTGGCCAGTTGGGGGGGCGAGATGAAAAACTGTTTTTT.

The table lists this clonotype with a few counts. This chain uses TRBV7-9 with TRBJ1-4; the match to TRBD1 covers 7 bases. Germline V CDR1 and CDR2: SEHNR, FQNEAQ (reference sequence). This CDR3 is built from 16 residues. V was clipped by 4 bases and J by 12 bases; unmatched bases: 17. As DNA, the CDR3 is TGTGCCAGCAGCTCAGCTGACAGGGTCCTCCCCGACCAACTGTTTTTT. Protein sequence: CASSSADRVLPDQLFF.

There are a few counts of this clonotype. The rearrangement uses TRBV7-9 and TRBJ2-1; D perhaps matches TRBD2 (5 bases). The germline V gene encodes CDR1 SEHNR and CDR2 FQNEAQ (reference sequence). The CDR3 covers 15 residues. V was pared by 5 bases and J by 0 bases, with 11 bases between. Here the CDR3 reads CASSALAGSYNEQFF. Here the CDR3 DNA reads TGTGCCAGCAGCGCCCTGGCGGGCTCCTACAATGAGCAGTTCTTC.

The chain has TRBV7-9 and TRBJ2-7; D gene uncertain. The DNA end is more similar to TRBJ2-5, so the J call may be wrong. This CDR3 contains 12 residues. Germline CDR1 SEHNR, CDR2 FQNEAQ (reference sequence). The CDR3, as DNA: TGTGCCAGCCATAGTGGCCAAGAGACCCAGTACTTC. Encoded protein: CASHSGQETQYF.

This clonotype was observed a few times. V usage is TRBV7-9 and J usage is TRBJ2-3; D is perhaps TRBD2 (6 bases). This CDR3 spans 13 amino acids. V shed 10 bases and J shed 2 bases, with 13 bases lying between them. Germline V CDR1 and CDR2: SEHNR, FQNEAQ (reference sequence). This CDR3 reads CAKQSGDTDTQYF. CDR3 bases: TGTGCCAAGCAGTCGGGGGACACAGATACGCAGTATTTT.

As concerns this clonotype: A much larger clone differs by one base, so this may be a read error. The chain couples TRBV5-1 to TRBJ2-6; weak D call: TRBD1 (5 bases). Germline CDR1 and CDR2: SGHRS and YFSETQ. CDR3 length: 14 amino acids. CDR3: CASSSSSGANVPTF. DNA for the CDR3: TGCGCCAGCAGCTCCAGCTCTGGGGCCAACGTCCCGACTTTC.

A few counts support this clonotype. The CDR3, as DNA: TGTGCCATCGGTGGGGAAGAGGTGGGCACTGAAGCTTTCTTT. Protein product: CAIGGEEVGTEAFF. J is TRBJ1-1 and V is TRBV10-3; D is uncertain. The CDR3 runs 14 residues. V lost 8 bases and J lost 4, with 17 bases in between. The germline V gene has CDR1 ENHRY and CDR2 SYGVKD.

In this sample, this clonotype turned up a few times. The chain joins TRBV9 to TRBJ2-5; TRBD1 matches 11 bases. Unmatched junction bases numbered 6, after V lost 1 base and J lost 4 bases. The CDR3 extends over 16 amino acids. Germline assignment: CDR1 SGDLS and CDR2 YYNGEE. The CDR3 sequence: CASSVRPDRGRETQYF. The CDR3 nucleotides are TGTGCCAGCAGCGTAAGGCCGGACAGGGGGCGAGAGACCCAGTACTTC.

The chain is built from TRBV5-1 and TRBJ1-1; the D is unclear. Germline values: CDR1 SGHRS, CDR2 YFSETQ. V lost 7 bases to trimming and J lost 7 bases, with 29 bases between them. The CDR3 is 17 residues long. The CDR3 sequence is CASVSSADPAGGGEAFF. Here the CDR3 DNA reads TGCGCCAGCGTATCCTCGGCGGACCCCGCAGGTGGTGGTGAAGCTTTCTTT.